One and the same sample provided the 32 T cell receptor beta chains below, sequenced in a study of naive and memory T cell subsets. Two oligonucleotides, mixed equimolar, formed the beta constant-region primer covering TRBC1 and TRBC2. TCRdb called the UMI-ligation and nested PCR reads again in MiXCR, with one record for every CDR3 protein. The sample carries roughly 140,000 distinct CDR3 sequences, approximately 15% recorded once. The specimen was naive CD4+ T cells from blood. The receptor source for this set is a human donor in good health.

The V and J genes are TRBV7-2 and TRBJ2-1; D possibly uses TRBD1 or TRBD2 (5 bases each). The germline V gene encodes CDR1 SGHTA and CDR2 FQGNSA. V lost 5 bases and J lost 0, with 14 bases in between. CDR3 length: 16 residues. The CDR3 sequence: CASSPTSGTSYNEQFF. The CDR3 coding sequence is TGTGCCAGCAGCCCTACTAGTGGGACCTCCTACAATGAGCAGTTCTTC.

Only a few counts were recorded for this clonotype. CDR3 sequence (DNA): TGTGCCTGGAGTCCCTTGGGACAGGGGGCTTTTGGGAATGGCTACACCTTC. This sequence encodes CAWSPLGQGAFGNGYTF. The rearrangement joins TRBV30 to TRBJ1-2; 12 nucleotides line up with TRBD1. The CDR3 has 17 amino acids. Unmatched junction bases numbered 13, after V lost 2 bases and J lost 6 bases. CDR1 and CDR2 (germline): GTSNPN, SVGIG (reference sequence).

The chain links TRBV6-1 to TRBJ1-1, with 8 bases lining up with TRBD1. Germline V CDR1 and CDR2: MNHNS, SASEGT. J lost 4 bases, V lost 4 bases, and 5 bases had no gene match. The CDR3 totals 14 residues. CDR3 amino acids: CASSADRAATEAFF. CDR3 nucleotide sequence: TGTGCCAGCAGTGCGGACAGGGCCGCCACTGAAGCTTTCTTT.

The J gene is TRBJ2-1, the V gene TRBV5-6, with 11 positions matching TRBD1. The V and J ends lost 9 bases and 2 bases, in that order; junction bases with no gene match: 13. The CDR3 is 17 amino acids. The V gene's germline CDR1 is SGHDT and CDR2 YYEEEE. The DNA of the CDR3 is TGTGCCACTACGGGACAGGGGGTAGGGACGGCCTACAATGAGCAGTTCTTC. As protein: CATTGQGVGTAYNEQFF.

The chain combines TRBV6-1 with TRBJ1-5; no reliable D call. This CDR3 spans 14 amino acids. The germline CDR1 and CDR2 sequences are MNHNS and SASEGT. The V end was cut by 4 bases, the J end by 0 bases, with 7 bases between. CDR3 residues: CASSVYGSNQPQHF. CDR3 sequence (DNA): TGTGCCAGCAGTGTGTACGGTAGCAATCAGCCCCAGCATTTT.

This clonotype has more than one count but fewer than ten. The genes are TRBV7-2 and TRBJ2-7; 7 bases agree with TRBD2. V was clipped by 3 bases and J by 3 bases; unmatched bases: 11. Germline CDR1 is SGHTA and CDR2 is FQGNSA. The CDR3 consists of 16 residues. The CDR3 nucleotides are TGTGCCAGCAGCTTGGGAGGTAGCGGGTTTTACTACGAGCAGTACTTC. This translates into CASSLGGSGFYYEQYF. Supplemented by reference TRBV7-2 and TRBJ2-7, the full variable domain reads GAGVSQSPSNKVTEKGKDVELRCDPISGHTALYWYRQSLGQGLEFLIYFQGNSAPDKSGLPSDRFSAERTGGSVSTLTIQRTQQEDSAVYLCASSLGGSGFYYEQYFGPGTRLTVT.

This clonotype turned up a few times. The chain recombines TRBV6-5 with TRBJ2-7; 10 bases align to TRBD2. The CDR3 runs to 15 residues. V shed 5 bases and J 2 bases; nucleotides not matched to a gene: 6. Germline CDR1 MNHEY, CDR2 SVGAGI. CDR3 bases: TGTGCCAGCAGTATAGCGGGAGGACCCCCCTACGAGCAGTACTTC. This translates into CASSIAGGPPYEQYF.

The chain has TRBV27 and TRBJ2-5; D remains ambiguous. Germline V gene lookup returns CDR1 MNHEY and CDR2 SMNVEV (reference sequence). Trimming removed 5 bases at V and 2 bases at J, with 9 bases between. The CDR3 consists of 13 residues. Here the CDR3 DNA reads TGTGCCAGCAGTCCCCGATGTCAAGAGACCCAGTACTTC. This translates into CASSPRCQETQYF.

V is TRBV20-1 and J is TRBJ2-7; D gene ambiguous. The CDR3 totals 17 residues. CDR1 is DFQATT and CDR2 is SNEGSKA in the germline V gene (reference sequence). V was clipped by 3 bases and J by 0 bases, with 21 bases between them. The DNA for the CDR3 is TGCAGTGCTAGTGGTGGGAAACCCCAAATCAGCTCCTACGAGCAGTACTTC. The encoded protein is CSASGGKPQISSYEQYF.

The chain carries TRBV7-6 and TRBJ1-1, with D possibly being TRBD1 (6 bases). Germline CDR1 and CDR2: SGHVS and FNYEAQ. CDR3 length: 17 residues. Trimming took off 5 bases at V and 1 base at J, with 20 bases between the two ends. For the CDR3, the DNA is TGTGCCAGCAGCGAAGCGACCCGGGACAAGACGAACACTGAAGCTTTCTTT. Translation gives CASSEATRDKTNTEAFF.

This clonotype turned up a few times. V gene TRBV19 combines with J gene TRBJ2-7; D tentatively reads TRBD1 or TRBD2 (5 bases each). With 3 bases removed from V and 5 bases from J, the gap between germline ends came to 14 bases. CDR3 length equals 14 residues. Germline-derived CDR1 and CDR2 are LNHDA and SQIVND (reference sequence). The chain's CDR3 is CASSIRDPPHEQYF. The CDR3 DNA is TGTGCCAGTAGTATTAGGGACCCTCCACACGAGCAGTACTTC.

The gene calls are TRBV30 and TRBJ2-7; possibly TRBD1 for D (6 bases). The germline CDR1 and CDR2 sequences are GTSNPN and SVGIG (reference sequence). The length of the CDR3 is 16 residues. Trimming took off 1 base at V and 1 base at J, with 17 bases between the two ends. Here the CDR3 DNA reads TGTGCCTGGAGTGATTCCCCCGGGACAACGTCCTACGAGCAGTACTTC. Protein sequence: CAWSDSPGTTSYEQYF.

In this sample, this clonotype turned up a few times. V is TRBV20-1 and J is TRBJ1-1; 7 bases align to TRBD1. Losses at the gene ends were 4 bases for V and 4 bases for J; bases not matched to a gene: 12. Germline V lookup: CDR1 DFQATT, CDR2 SNEGSKA (reference sequence). This CDR3 region has 15 residues. The CDR3 region has the DNA TGCAGTGCTACGGGGATAGACAGGGTGAGCACTGAAGCTTTCTTT. It encodes CSATGIDRVSTEAFF.

The count of this clonotype is one. The chain combines TRBV20-1 with TRBJ2-5; D possibly matches TRBD1 or TRBD2 (5 bases each). The CDR3 spans 15 residues. Germline V gene sequence: CDR1 DFQATT, CDR2 SNEGSKA (reference sequence). Trimming took 1 base from V and 2 from J, leaving 14 bases between them. CDR3 nucleotides: TGCAGTGCTAGAGTTGGGACCACTTGTCAAGAGACCCAGTACTTC. Translation: CSARVGTTCQETQYF.

The J gene is TRBJ2-5, the V gene TRBV6-6; TRBD2 matches 7 bases. The CDR3 loop spans 13 amino acids. With V trimmed by 2 bases and J by 5 bases, 2 bases remained unmatched. From germline, CDR1 is MNHNY and CDR2 SVGAGI (reference sequence). The CDR3 sequence is CASSYGREETQYF. As DNA, the CDR3 is TGTGCCAGCAGTTACGGGCGGGAGGAGACCCAGTACTTC.

This rearrangement joins TRBV9 to TRBJ2-7; D remains unclear. This CDR3 spans 14 amino acids. The V gene's germline CDR1 is SGDLS and CDR2 YYNGEE. Trimming left V 1 base short and J 0 bases short, with 8 bases between. The CDR3 DNA reads as TGTGCCAGCAGCGTACACGCTGACTCCTACGAGCAGTACTTC. This encodes CASSVHADSYEQYF.

The chain joins TRBV20-1 to TRBJ2-7; D gene ambiguous. Germline loops: CDR1 DFQATT, CDR2 SNEGSKA (reference sequence). Trimming cost V 4 bases and J 3 bases, with 16 bases left between them. The CDR3 spans 14 residues. CDR3 residues: CSATTQFRGYEQYF. The CDR3 nucleotides are TGCAGTGCTACGACCCAATTTCGTGGCTACGAGCAGTACTTC.

This clonotype has more than one count but fewer than ten. The V gene is TRBV23-1, the J gene TRBJ1-5; 7 bases match TRBD1. TRBV23-1 is identified as an open reading frame with a role that is uncertain. Unmatched junction bases numbered 8, after V lost 0 bases and J lost 0 bases. The CDR3 spans 18 residues. The CDR3 region is CASSQSGTDHYSNQPQHF. In DNA, the CDR3 is TGCGCCAGCAGTCAATCGGGGACAGACCATTATAGCAATCAGCCCCAGCATTTT.

This clonotype was counted a few times. The CDR3 nucleotides are TGCAGTGCTAGTAGCCGGGAAGGGTACGAGCAGTACTTC. Its protein is CSASSREGYEQYF. This chain uses TRBV20-1 with TRBJ2-7; D possibly corresponds to TRBD2 (5 bases). Germline V gives CDR1 DFQATT, CDR2 SNEGSKA (reference sequence). The V end lost 3 bases, the J end lost 4 bases, and 13 bases lay between the germline ends. The CDR3 spans 13 residues.

This clonotype was seen a few times. The chain recombines TRBV5-1 with TRBJ1-1, with D uncertain. V was pared by 4 bases and J by 1 base, with 8 bases between. This CDR3 is built from 13 residues. The germline V gene has CDR1 SGHRS and CDR2 YFSETQ. The DNA of the CDR3 is TGCGCCAGCAGCGCCTGGGGGAACACTGAAGCTTTCTTT. It codes for CASSAWGNTEAFF.

The V and J genes are TRBV29-1 and TRBJ1-5, with D perhaps matching TRBD1 (5 bases). CDR3 length: 13 residues. The germline CDR1 and CDR2 sequences are SQVTM and ANQGSEA. The CDR3 is CTGAGPINQPQHF. The CDR3 region has the DNA TGCACCGGTGCGGGGCCGATCAATCAGCCCCAGCATTTT.

The chain employs TRBV6-5 and TRBJ1-2; possible D gene TRBD1, 5 bases. Germline V gives CDR1 MNHEY, CDR2 SVGAGI. Trimming removed 4 bases from V and 5 bases from J, with 17 bases in between. The CDR3 loop spans 15 amino acids. CDR3 sequence reads: CASSSVQGTGYGYTF. The DNA for the CDR3 is TGTGCCAGCAGTTCCGTGCAAGGGACCGGGTATGGCTACACCTTC.

This clonotype turned up a few times. The chain has TRBV7-9 and TRBJ2-3; TRBD2 might be the D (6 bases). CDR1 is SEHNR, CDR2 FQNEAQ, per germline (reference sequence). With 1 base removed from V and 2 bases from J, the gap between germline ends came to 16 bases. CDR3 length equals 17 residues. As DNA, the CDR3 is TGTGCCAGCAGCTTAGGGCGGGCCGGACTACTCACAGATACGCAGTATTTT. Protein: CASSLGRAGLLTDTQYF.

CDR3 nucleotide sequence: TGTGCCAGCAGAGGGAGCGACAGGGGGGGGATTACAGATACGCAGTATTTT. This gives the protein CASRGSDRGGITDTQYF. The rearrangement joins TRBV6-8 to TRBJ2-3; 9 nucleotides line up with TRBD1. The V segment lost 6 bases and the J segment 3 bases; nucleotides outside the gene matches: 13. The CDR3 extends over 17 amino acids. Germline V lookup: CDR1 MNHGY, CDR2 SAAAGT.

The V call is TRBV6-5, the J call TRBJ2-7; 8 positions match TRBD2. V was clipped by 6 bases and J by 0 bases; unmatched bases: 7. Germline V gene data show CDR1 as MNHEY and CDR2 as SVGAGI. The CDR3 loop spans 15 amino acids. The CDR3: CASSRGTSGSYEQYF. The CDR3, as DNA: TGTGCCAGCAGCCGAGGTACTAGCGGCTCCTACGAGCAGTACTTC.

V is TRBV2 and J is TRBJ1-2; D perhaps matches TRBD1 (5 bases). The CDR3 is 14 amino acids. Germline CDR1 is SNHLY and CDR2 is FYNNEI. V gave up 5 bases and J gave up 5 bases, with 15 bases separating them. The CDR3 protein is CASSYRLEGYGYTF. The CDR3, as DNA: TGTGCCAGCAGTTACAGGTTGGAGGGATATGGCTACACCTTC.

V gene TRBV7-9 combines with J gene TRBJ2-1; D tentatively reads TRBD1 or TRBD2 (5 bases each). Looked up from germline, CDR1 is SEHNR and CDR2 is FQNEAQ (reference sequence). Deletions cut 2 bases from V and 0 bases from J, with 20 bases between. This CDR3 contains 19 residues. The CDR3 is CASSLRPPGGPTSYNEQFF. The CDR3 DNA follows: TGTGCCAGCAGCTTACGCCCCCCTGGGGGACCCACCTCCTACAATGAGCAGTTCTTC.

This clonotype was seen only a few times. The CDR3 protein is CAISDGLAGGPEQFF. CDR3 DNA sequence: TGTGCCATCAGTGACGGTCTAGCGGGAGGGCCTGAGCAGTTCTTC. The chain employs TRBV10-3 and TRBJ2-1; the match to TRBD2 covers 12 bases. Germline CDR1 ENHRY, CDR2 SYGVKD. Trimming took 3 bases from V and 9 from J; bases not matched to a gene: 6. The CDR3 length is 15 residues.

This clonotype was counted a few times. The CDR3 loop is CASSLVMQSSYNEQFF. The CDR3 DNA sequence: TGTGCCAGCAGCTTAGTCATGCAGAGCTCCTACAATGAGCAGTTCTTC. This chain connects TRBV11-2 to TRBJ2-1; D is unresolved. Germline assignment: CDR1 SGHAT and CDR2 FQNNGV. CDR3 length: 16 amino acids. V dropped 1 base and J dropped 0 bases, with 10 bases sitting between them.

The J gene is TRBJ2-7, the V gene TRBV28; D is possibly TRBD1 (6 bases). Germline V gene lookup returns CDR1 MDHEN and CDR2 SYDVKM. The CDR3 contains 15 residues. Trimming removed 7 bases at V and 2 bases at J, with 18 bases between. The CDR3 bases are TGTGCCAGCACCAAAATGGGGGCCAGAACCTACGAGCAGTACTTC. This codes for CASTKMGARTYEQYF.

There are a few counts of this clonotype. This chain links TRBV28 with TRBJ2-3, with a weak D call TRBD2 (6 bases). The V end lost 5 bases, the J end lost 2 bases, and 17 bases lay between the germline ends. CDR3 size: 16 residues. CDR1 MDHEN and CDR2 SYDVKM come from the germline V gene. The CDR3 region is CASSLFGGGTTDTQYF. CDR3 bases: TGTGCCAGCAGTCTTTTCGGGGGAGGAACCACAGATACGCAGTATTTT.

This clonotype has more than one count but fewer than ten. The chain couples TRBV3-1 to TRBJ2-3; D remains ambiguous. The ends were cut back, 5 bases at V and 2 bases at J, with 17 bases in the middle. In germline, CDR1 is LGHDT, CDR2 YNNKEL (reference sequence). The CDR3 contains 16 residues. CDR3: CASSSDLGLHTDTQYF. The DNA of the CDR3 is TGTGCCAGCAGCTCAGACTTAGGCCTCCACACAGATACGCAGTATTTT.